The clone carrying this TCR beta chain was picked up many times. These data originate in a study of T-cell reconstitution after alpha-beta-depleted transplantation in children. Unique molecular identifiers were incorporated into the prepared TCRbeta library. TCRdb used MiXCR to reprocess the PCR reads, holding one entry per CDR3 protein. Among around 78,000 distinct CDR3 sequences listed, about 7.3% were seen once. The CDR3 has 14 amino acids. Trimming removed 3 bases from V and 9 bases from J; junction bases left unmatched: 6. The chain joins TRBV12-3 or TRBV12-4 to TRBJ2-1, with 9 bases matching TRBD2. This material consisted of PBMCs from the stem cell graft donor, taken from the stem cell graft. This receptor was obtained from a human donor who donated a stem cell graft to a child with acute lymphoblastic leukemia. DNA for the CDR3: TGTGCCAGCAGTTTCGCGGGGGGGCCCCGTGAGCAGTTCTTC. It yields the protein CASSFAGGPREQFF.